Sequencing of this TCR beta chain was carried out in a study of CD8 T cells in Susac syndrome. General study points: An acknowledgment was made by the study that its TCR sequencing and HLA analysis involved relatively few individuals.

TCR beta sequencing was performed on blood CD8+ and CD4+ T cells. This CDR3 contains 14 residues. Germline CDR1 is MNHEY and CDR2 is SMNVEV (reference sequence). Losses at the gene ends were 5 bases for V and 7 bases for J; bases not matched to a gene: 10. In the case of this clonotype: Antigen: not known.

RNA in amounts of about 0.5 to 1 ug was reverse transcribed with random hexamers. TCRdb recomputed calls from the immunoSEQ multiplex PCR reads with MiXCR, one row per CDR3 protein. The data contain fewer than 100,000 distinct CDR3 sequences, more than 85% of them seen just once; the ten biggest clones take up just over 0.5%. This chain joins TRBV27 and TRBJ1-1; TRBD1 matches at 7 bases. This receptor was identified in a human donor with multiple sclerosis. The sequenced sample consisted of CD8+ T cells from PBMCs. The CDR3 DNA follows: TGTGCCAGCAGTCCGACAGGGTTTTCAGGTGAAGCTTTCTTT. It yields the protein CASSPTGFSGEAFF.